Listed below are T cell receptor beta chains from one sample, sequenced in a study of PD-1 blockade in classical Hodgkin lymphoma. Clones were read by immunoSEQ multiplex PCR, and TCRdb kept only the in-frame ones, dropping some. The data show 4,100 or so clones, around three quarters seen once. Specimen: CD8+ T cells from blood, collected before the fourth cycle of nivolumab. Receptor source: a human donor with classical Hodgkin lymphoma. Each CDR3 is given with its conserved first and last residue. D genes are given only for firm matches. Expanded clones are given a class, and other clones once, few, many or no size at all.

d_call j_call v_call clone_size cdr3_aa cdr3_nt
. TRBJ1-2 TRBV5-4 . CASSLKREVNYGYTF TGTGCCAGCAGCTTAAAAAGAGAGGTCAACTATGGCTACACCTTC
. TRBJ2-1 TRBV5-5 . CASSYSTRTLGNEQFF TGTGCCAGCAGTTACTCGACTAGGACTTTGGGCAATGAGCAGTTCTTC
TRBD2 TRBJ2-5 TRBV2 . CATTPGNSGGETQYF TGTGCCACCACCCCCGGAAATAGCGGGGGGGAGACCCAGTACTTC
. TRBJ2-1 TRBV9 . CASSARDKSYNEQFF TGTGCCAGCAGCGCCCGGGACAAATCCTACAATGAGCAGTTCTTC
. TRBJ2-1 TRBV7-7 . CASSPLSGSYNEQFF TGTGCTAGCAGCCCCCTCTCAGGCTCCTACAATGAGCAGTTCTTC
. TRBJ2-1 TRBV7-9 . CASSLAPGRLGQFF TGTGCCAGCAGCTTAGCGCCAGGGAGACTCGGGCAGTTCTTC
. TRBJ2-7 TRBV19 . CASSIVEGVEQYF TGTGCCAGTAGTATAGTTGAGGGCGTCGAGCAGTACTTC
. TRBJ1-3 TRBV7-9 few CATSSGNTIYF TGTGCCACGTCCTCTGGAAACACCATATATTTT
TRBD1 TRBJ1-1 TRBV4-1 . CASRWDSVNTEAFF TGCGCCAGCAGGTGGGACAGCGTGAACACTGAAGCTTTCTTT
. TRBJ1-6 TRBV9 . CASSVAGGPNNSPLHF TGTGCCAGCAGCGTAGCTGGCGGGCCTAATAATTCACCCCTCCACTTT
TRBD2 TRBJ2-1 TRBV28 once CASSFSGASYNEQFF TGTGCCAGCAGTTTCAGCGGGGCCTCCTACAATGAGCAGTTCTTC
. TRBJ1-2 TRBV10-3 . CAISERGGYTF TGTGCCATCAGTGAAAGGGGAGGCTACACCTTC
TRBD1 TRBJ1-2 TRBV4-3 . CASSQDQTGPGYTF TGCGCCAGCAGCCAAGATCAGACAGGGCCAGGCTACACCTTC
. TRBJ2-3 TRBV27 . CASSLKSTDTQYF TGTGCCAGCAGTTTGAAGTCCACAGATACGCAGTATTTT